The text below deals with one TCR beta chain. The source of the sample is a study of T cell changes during pregnancy in multiple sclerosis. Data came from immunoSEQ multiplex PCR; TCRdb stores just in-frame clones and leaves some out. The data show tens of thousands of clones, roughly 95% seen once. Unmatched junction bases numbered 9, after V lost 6 bases and J lost 5 bases. Germline loops: CDR1 MNHEY, CDR2 SVGAGI. This CDR3 spans 14 amino acids. Sequenced material: peripheral blood, taken in the second trimester of pregnancy. The origin of this receptor is a female donor with multiple sclerosis, enrolled in a pregnancy study. This chain uses TRBV6-5 with TRBJ1-1, with 7 bases aligning to TRBD1. CDR3 in amino acids: CASSPTGLVTEAFF. CDR3 sequence (DNA): TGTGCCAGCAGCCCGACAGGGTTAGTGACTGAAGCTTTCTTT.